This T cell receptor (beta chain) is from a study of T cells in Graves' hyperthyroidism and ophthalmopathy. Whole-study results and caveats: Model output signaled ophthalmopathy a median 6.5 months ahead of onset. Most clonotypes that expanded in the thyroid above 0.001 also showed up in blood.

Many counts were recorded for this clonotype. What it recognizes is unknown. Amplification of TCR beta CDR3 regions was performed using RNA transcripts as template. TCR CDR3 underwent first-round RT-PCR with the HTBI primer set. Each CDR3 protein gets one entry after TCRdb re-called the multiplex PCR reads with MiXCR. The sample includes more than 500,000 distinct CDR3 sequences, about 16% of them seen just once. A patient was excluded if there was uncontrolled infection, other autoimmune disease, pregnancy or lactation. The CDR3 covers 11 residues. CDR1 is SGHRS and CDR2 is YFSETQ in the germline V gene. The V gene lost 1 base and the J gene lost 11 bases, with 8 bases spanning the gap.

Sequencing was performed on blood. The TCR comes from a woman in her twenties or thirties with Graves' ophthalmopathy. The rearrangement links TRBV5-1 to TRBJ2-3; D is uncertain. This chain's CDR3 is CASSLQGKQYF. In DNA form, the CDR3 reads TGCGCCAGCAGCTTGCAAGGAAAGCAGTATTTT.